This entry lists 10 T cell receptor beta chains sequenced from one sample in a study of blood T cell repertoires in COVID-19. The assay was immunoSEQ multiplex PCR, and TCRdb's table has in-frame clones only and misses some. The sample holds 250,000 to 350,000 clones, around 84% seen once. Sequencing input: PBMCs or T cells enriched from blood (not recorded which). The receptors come from a woman younger than 30 who had recovered from COVID-19.

V is TRBV7-9 and J is TRBJ1-2; no clear D gene. This CDR3 has 12 residues. Trimming pared 5 bases from V and 6 bases from J, leaving 10 bases between. Germline values: CDR1 SEHNR, CDR2 FQNEAQ (reference sequence). This chain's CDR3 is CASSPRGDGYTF. CDR3 DNA sequence: TGTGCCAGCAGCCCACGCGGTGATGGCTACACCTTC.

The chain joins TRBV13 to TRBJ1-3; no clear D. The CDR3 length is 16 residues. Germline V gene sequence: CDR1 PRHDT, CDR2 FYEKMQ (reference sequence). V shed 4 bases and J shed 0 bases, with 13 bases lying between them. CDR3 coding DNA: TGTGCCAGCAGCTCCCCCTCGTCCCTCTCTGGAAACACCATATATTTT. Translated: CASSSPSSLSGNTIYF.

This clone came up once. The V gene is TRBV9, the J gene TRBJ1-6, with 7 bases that match TRBD1. The length of the CDR3 is 13 residues. The trim removed 4 bases at V and 15 bases at J, leaving 10 bases unmatched. CDR1 is SGDLS and CDR2 is YYNGEE in the germline V gene. CDR3 loop: CASSRTGQAGLHF. CDR3 DNA: TGTGCCAGCAGCCGGACAGGCCAGGCAGGCCTCCACTTT. Combining the CDR3 with reference TRBV9 and TRBJ1-6 gives the whole variable domain DSGVTQTPKHLITATGQRVTLRCSPRSGDLSVYWYQQSLDQGLQFLIQYYNGEERAKGNILERFSAQQFPDLHSELNLSSLELGDSALYFCASSRTGQAGLHFGNGTRLTVT.

This clone has only a few counts. The chain uses TRBV6-5 and TRBJ2-2; 9 bases match TRBD2. This CDR3 contains 13 residues. Unmatched junction bases numbered 4, after V lost 7 bases and J lost 7 bases. Germline assignment: CDR1 MNHEY and CDR2 SVGAGI. CDR3 nucleotide sequence: TGTGCCAGCAACGGACTAGCGAACGGGGAGCTGTTTTTT. It encodes CASNGLANGELFF.

V usage is TRBV19 and J usage is TRBJ2-7; 8 bases fit TRBD1. This CDR3 is built from 14 residues. V lost 5 bases, J lost 3 bases, and 6 bases stayed unmatched. In germline, CDR1 is LNHDA, CDR2 SQIVND (reference sequence). Here the CDR3 reads CASSLGQDHYEQYF. The CDR3 nucleotides read TGTGCCAGTAGTTTGGGACAGGACCACTACGAGCAGTACTTC. The full variable domain, in which reference TRBV19 and TRBJ2-7 provide the parts outside the CDR3, is DGGITQSPKYLFRKEGQNVTLSCEQNLNHDAMYWYRQDPGQGLRLIYYSQIVNDFQKGDIAEGYSVSREKKESFPLTVTSAQKNPTAFYLCASSLGQDHYEQYFGPGTRLTVT.

The count of this clone is one. The J gene is TRBJ1-1, the V gene TRBV5-1; 12 bases are a match to TRBD1. Trimming at V came to 3 bases and at J to 7 bases, leaving 7 bases not matched to a gene. Per germline, CDR1 SGHRS and CDR2 YFSETQ. This CDR3 is 15 amino acids long. This CDR3 reads CASSSGQGATIEAFF. DNA for the CDR3: TGCGCCAGCAGCTCGGGACAGGGGGCGACCATTGAAGCTTTCTTT.

This sequence joins TRBV9 and TRBJ1-1; D is unresolved. The germline CDR1 and CDR2 sequences are SGDLS and YYNGEE. The V and J ends lost 8 bases and 0 bases respectively, with 8 bases between them. The CDR3 runs 12 residues. CDR3 loop: CASAGMNTEAFF. CDR3 DNA sequence: TGTGCCAGTGCCGGGATGAACACTGAAGCTTTCTTT.

The chain recombines TRBV11-2 with TRBJ1-1; a weak D match, TRBD1 (6 bases). The CDR3 sequence is 15 residues long. The V gene's germline CDR1 is SGHAT and CDR2 FQNNGV. V lost 1 base and J 2 bases, leaving 11 bases between the germline ends. The CDR3 region is CASSLGPGVNTEAFF. In nucleotides, the CDR3 is TGTGCCAGCAGCTTAGGTCCAGGGGTTAACACTGAAGCTTTCTTT.

This chain uses TRBV29-1 with TRBJ1-2; 7 bases match TRBD1. Germline V lookup: CDR1 SQVTM, CDR2 ANQGSEA. There are 14 residues in the CDR3. The V and J ends lost 4 bases and 4 bases, in that order; junction bases with no gene match: 9. Here the CDR3 reads CSVGTLDRSYGYTF. The CDR3, as DNA: TGCAGCGTTGGAACCCTGGACAGGAGCTATGGCTACACCTTC.

V and J are TRBV12-3 or TRBV12-4 and TRBJ1-1; D perhaps matches TRBD1 (6 bases). Trimming removed 5 bases at V and 6 bases at J, with 13 bases between. The CDR3 consists of 13 residues. The CDR3 coding sequence is TGTGCCAGCAGTCCCCAACAGGGAGCTGAAGCTTTCTTT. Translation gives CASSPQQGAEAFF.